Listed here are 30 T cell receptor beta chains from one sample, sequenced in a study of patients and donors after allogeneic stem cell transplantation. MiXCR was run by TCRdb on the RT-PCR reads, yielding one entry per CDR3 protein. Here the sample spans roughly 940,000 distinct CDR3 sequences, roughly 18% being singletons. Specimen: blood, either unsorted or a sorted T cell fraction (not recorded which). The receptors come from a human donor who was either an allogeneic HSCT recipient or a stem cell or donor lymphocyte infusion donor (not recorded which). It is not recorded whose cells these are; they may come from a transplant donor.

V gene TRBV7-8 combines with J gene TRBJ1-5; TRBD1 matches 7 bases. The V gene end was trimmed by 2 bases and the J gene end by 0 bases; junction bases not matched to a gene: 4. The CDR3 has 16 residues. Germline V CDR1 and CDR2: SGHVS, FQNEAQ. The CDR3 protein is CASSLSGTDSNQPQHF. Written as DNA, the CDR3 is TGTGCCAGCAGCTTATCTGGGACAGATAGCAATCAGCCCCAGCATTTT.

This clonotype was seen more than once but under ten times. The V gene is TRBV20-1, the J gene TRBJ2-1, with 10 bases lining up with TRBD2. The CDR3 loop spans 19 amino acids. The germline V gene has CDR1 DFQATT and CDR2 SNEGSKA (reference sequence). Trimming at V came to 0 bases and at J to 2 bases, leaving 13 bases not matched to a gene. CDR3 protein: CSARDRASGSLKAYNEQFF. The DNA of the CDR3 is TGCAGTGCTAGAGATCGGGCTAGCGGGAGTCTTAAAGCCTACAATGAGCAGTTCTTC.

This clonotype has more than one count but fewer than ten. This chain links TRBV10-3 with TRBJ1-2; TRBD1 is a possible D gene (5 bases). Germline CDR1 is ENHRY and CDR2 is SYGVKD. The CDR3 spans 13 residues. The ends were cut back, 5 bases at V and 3 bases at J, with 10 bases in the middle. The CDR3 DNA reads as TGTGCCATCAGTCGGGAACAGGACTATGGCTACACCTTC. This codes for CAISREQDYGYTF.

In its sample, this clonotype was seen many times. The chain uses TRBV12-3 or TRBV12-4 and TRBJ1-3; D perhaps matches TRBD1 (5 bases). This CDR3 spans 13 amino acids. V was pared by 10 bases and J by 8 bases, with 18 bases between. This chain's CDR3 is CATQFGDGDTIYF. The CDR3 DNA follows: TGTGCCACCCAGTTTGGGGACGGGGACACCATATATTTT.

In DNA, the CDR3 is TGTGCCAGCAGTTACTCCCGACAGCTACACCGGGAGCTGTTTTTT. Translating gives CASSYSRQLHRELFF. V is TRBV6-2 or TRBV6-3 and J is TRBJ2-2; possibly TRBD1 for D (5 bases). This CDR3 spans 15 amino acids. V lost 0 bases and J 9 bases, leaving 14 bases between the germline ends. Germline V CDR1 and CDR2: MNHEY, SVGEGT.

The rearrangement uses TRBV20-1 and TRBJ2-7; tentatively, D is TRBD2 (6 bases). This CDR3 contains 12 residues. The germline V gene has CDR1 DFQATT and CDR2 SNEGSKA (reference sequence). The V and J ends lost 4 bases and 3 bases respectively, with 10 bases between them. The CDR3, as DNA: TGCAGTGCTATTGGGACTGTCTACGAGCAGTACTTC. Residues: CSAIGTVYEQYF.

V and J are TRBV11-2 and TRBJ2-3; D perhaps matches TRBD1 (5 bases). The germline gives CDR1 SGHAT, CDR2 FQNNGV. The V end was cut by 6 bases, the J end by 7 bases, with 17 bases between. CDR3 length equals 14 residues. Here the CDR3 reads CASRPHVQVYTQYF. In DNA form, the CDR3 reads TGTGCCAGCAGACCTCATGTACAGGTTTATACGCAGTATTTT.

The genes are TRBV21-1 and TRBJ1-2; whether TRBD1, the table's D call, matches the DNA was not checked. TRBV21-1 is described as a pseudogene. The CDR3 has 15 residues. CDR3 region: CASSRKGRLGLCYTF. The CDR3 DNA reads as TGTGCCAGCAGCAGAAAAGGGCGGTTAGGGCTTTGCTACACCTTC.

This chain joins TRBV12-3 or TRBV12-4 and TRBJ1-3; perhaps TRBD1 as D (6 bases). The V end was cut by 4 bases, the J end by 0 bases, with 16 bases between. There are 17 residues in the CDR3. CDR3 sequence reads: CASSSGTPFSSGNTIYF. The CDR3 nucleotides read TGTGCCAGCAGTTCCGGGACACCCTTTTCCTCTGGAAACACCATATATTTT.

This CDR3 reads CATSDLSSGANEQFF. CDR3 nucleotides: TGTGCCACCAGTGATTTGTCTAGCGGGGCCAATGAGCAGTTCTTC. V is TRBV24-1 and J is TRBJ2-1, with TRBD2 identical over 9 bases. V trimming: 0 bases; J trimming: 6 bases; junction bases outside the gene matches: 2. This CDR3 comprises 15 residues. CDR1 and CDR2 (germline): KGHDR, SFDVKD.

This clonotype has more than one count but fewer than ten. The chain uses TRBV20-1 and TRBJ1-5; D ambiguous. CDR3 length: 13 amino acids. V gave up 4 bases and J gave up 1 base, with 8 bases separating them. Germline V CDR1 and CDR2: DFQATT, SNEGSKA (reference sequence). Here the CDR3 reads CSANYGSNQPQHF. The DNA for the CDR3 is TGCAGTGCTAATTACGGGAGCAATCAGCCCCAGCATTTT.

This chain joins TRBV27 and TRBJ1-1, with 7 bases aligning to TRBD1. V shed 5 bases and J 1 base; nucleotides not matched to a gene: 7. There are 15 residues in the CDR3. The germline gives CDR1 MNHEY, CDR2 SMNVEV (reference sequence). CDR3 nucleotide sequence: TGTGCCAGCAGTCTGAGGGACAGATCGAACACTGAAGCTTTCTTT. Amino acids: CASSLRDRSNTEAFF.

V and J are TRBV27 and TRBJ2-3; 8 bases are shared with TRBD2. This CDR3 comprises 15 residues. CDR1 and CDR2 from the germline V gene are MNHEY and SMNVEV (reference sequence). Trimming removed 7 bases from V and 2 bases from J; junction bases left unmatched: 8. The CDR3 DNA reads TGTGCCAGCACCAAAGCGGGGGAGTTCACAGATACGCAGTATTTT. Translated: CASTKAGEFTDTQYF.

The table lists this clonotype with many counts. DNA of the CDR3: TGTGCCAGCAGTTTAAATGGCGGGGGCAATGAGCAGTTCTTC. Encoded protein: CASSLNGGGNEQFF. The chain recombines TRBV12-3 or TRBV12-4 with TRBJ2-1; the match to TRBD2 covers 7 bases. After removal of 2 bases from V and 6 bases from J, the junction contained 4 bases not matched to a gene. CDR3 length: 14 residues.

In its sample, this clonotype was seen a few times. This sequence joins TRBV5-5 and TRBJ1-4, with a possible D match to TRBD1 (5 bases). V was trimmed by 7 bases and J by 3 bases, leaving 13 bases between them. Per germline, CDR1 SGHKS and CDR2 YYEKEE (reference sequence). The CDR3 totals 14 residues. CDR3: CASRPGAANEKLFF. CDR3 in DNA: TGTGCCAGCCGCCCCGGGGCCGCTAATGAAAAACTGTTTTTT.

V gene TRBV27 combines with J gene TRBJ2-7; 8 bases line up with TRBD1. J gave up 3 bases and V 1 base, and 11 bases lay outside the gene matches. In germline, CDR1 is MNHEY, CDR2 SMNVEV (reference sequence). This CDR3 is built from 17 residues. In DNA form, the CDR3 reads TGTGCCAGCAGTTTATTGGCCGGACAGGGATACGGCTACGAGCAGTACTTC. Protein: CASSLLAGQGYGYEQYF.

The V gene is TRBV7-3, the J gene TRBJ2-3; D is perhaps TRBD2 (5 bases). The CDR3 runs to 16 residues. V was trimmed by 1 base and J by 2 bases, leaving 13 bases between them. Germline CDR1 SGHTA, CDR2 FQGTGA. DNA of the CDR3: TGTGCCAGCAGCTTAAGTCAGTCAGGACTCACAGATACGCAGTATTTT. This gives the protein CASSLSQSGLTDTQYF. Variable domain in full (rest from reference TRBV7-3 and TRBJ2-3): GAGVSQTPSNKVTEKGKYVELRCDPISGHTALYWYRQSLGQGPEFLIYFQGTGAADDSGLPNDRFFAVRPEGSVSTLKIQRTERGDSAVYLCASSLSQSGLTDTQYFGPGTRLTVL.

V is TRBV6-2 or TRBV6-3 and J is TRBJ2-7, with D unclear. V lost 2 bases and J 3 bases, leaving 14 bases between the germline ends. CDR3 length: 15 residues. Germline assignment: CDR1 MNHEY and CDR2 SVGEGT. The CDR3 bases are TGTGCCAGCAGTTACGGTCGCAGCGCTTTCTACGAGCAGTACTTC. Its protein product is CASSYGRSAFYEQYF.

The count of this clonotype is one. The chain employs TRBV2 and TRBJ1-5; TRBD1 matches at 11 bases. The ends lost 8 bases at V and 7 bases at J; junction bases unmatched: 16. The V gene's germline CDR1 is SNHLY and CDR2 FYNNEI. The CDR3 spans 17 residues. Here the CDR3 DNA reads TGTGCCAGCTCTCGGGGACAGGGGGTATTTCGGATCCAGCCCCAGCATTTT. This translates into CASSRGQGVFRIQPQHF.

This clonotype was found a few times. The rearrangement uses TRBV4-3 and TRBJ1-4, with D uncertain. The germline CDR1 and CDR2 sequences are LGHNA and YSLEER. The CDR3 is 14 amino acids. V shed 4 bases and J shed 11 bases, with 17 bases lying between them. The CDR3: CASSRWGGTGKLFF. DNA of the CDR3: TGCGCCAGCAGCCGCTGGGGTGGAACGGGGAAACTGTTTTTT.

The sample holds one count of this clonotype. The CDR3 loop reads CASSMRGTEAFF. CDR3 in DNA: TGTGCCAGTAGTATGCGAGGGACTGAAGCTTTCTTT. The chain employs TRBV19 and TRBJ1-1; the D is unclear. The germline CDR1 and CDR2 sequences are LNHDA and SQIVND (reference sequence). The CDR3 runs 12 residues. V lost 3 bases and J 5 bases, leaving 7 bases between the germline ends. The complete variable domain, with remaining parts taken from reference TRBV19 and TRBJ1-1, reads DGGITQSPKYLFRKEGQNVTLSCEQNLNHDAMYWYRQDPGQGLRLIYYSQIVNDFQKGDIAEGYSVSREKKESFPLTVTSAQKNPTAFYLCASSMRGTEAFFGQGTRLTVV.

V and J are TRBV6-5 and TRBJ1-6; TRBD1 matches 9 bases. Germline V lookup: CDR1 MNHEY, CDR2 SVGAGI. This CDR3 region has 18 residues. Losses at the gene ends were 2 bases for V and 9 bases for J; bases not matched to a gene: 14. The CDR3 DNA reads TGTGCCAGCAGTTACGGAGGCCCCAACAGGGGGCAACGTTCACCCCTCCACTTT. This sequence encodes CASSYGGPNRGQRSPLHF.

The rearrangement uses TRBV20-1 and TRBJ2-7; D remains ambiguous. Germline CDR1 reads DFQATT; CDR2 reads SNEGSKA (reference sequence). V lost 3 bases and J 1 base, leaving 7 bases between the germline ends. The CDR3 has 12 amino acids. The CDR3 DNA follows: TGCAGTGCTAGCCCCAAATCCTACGAGCAGTACTTC. Protein: CSASPKSYEQYF.

This clonotype was found a few times. The genes are TRBV20-1 and TRBJ2-3; D unclear. The V and J ends lost 6 bases and 4 bases respectively, with 20 bases between them. Germline lookup yields CDR1 DFQATT and CDR2 SNEGSKA (reference sequence). This CDR3 spans 15 amino acids. The CDR3 DNA is TGCAGTGCAAAGAGACCCGGGCTAGTGCCAGATACGCAGTATTTT. Residues: CSAKRPGLVPDTQYF.

The V gene is TRBV4-1, the J gene TRBJ1-2; the D gene is possibly TRBD1 (6 bases). The CDR3 runs 14 residues. CDR1 and CDR2 from the germline V gene are MGHRA and YSYEKL. V lost 7 bases to trimming and J lost 3 bases, with 15 bases between them. The DNA of the CDR3 is TGCGCCAGCACCCCCGAGGGGACATACTATGGCTACACCTTC. Its protein is CASTPEGTYYGYTF.

This clonotype appeared a few times. The V and J genes are TRBV29-1 and TRBJ2-7; no clear D gene. There are 13 residues in the CDR3. Trimming stripped 4 bases from V and 6 bases from J, with 16 bases between. Germline V lookup: CDR1 SQVTM, CDR2 ANQGSEA. Here the CDR3 reads CSVGERASTEQYF. Written as DNA, the CDR3 is TGCAGCGTTGGGGAAAGGGCGTCTACCGAGCAGTACTTC.

At least ten counts were recorded for this clonotype. The chain employs TRBV4-3 and TRBJ2-7, with a possible D match to TRBD1 (5 bases). The germline V and J ends were trimmed by 1 base and 4 bases, with 8 bases remaining between them. The CDR3 is 13 amino acids. Germline CDR1 is LGHNA and CDR2 is YSLEER. CDR3 coding DNA: TGCGCCAGCAGCCAAGGCAGGGCGTACGAGCAGTACTTC. This gives the protein CASSQGRAYEQYF.

The CDR3 loop is CASSFKRPGLNTEAFF. The CDR3 DNA sequence: TGTGCCAGCAGCTTCAAACGGCCAGGGTTGAACACTGAAGCTTTCTTT. The chain links TRBV5-5 to TRBJ1-1; D may be TRBD1 (5 bases). V was shortened by 2 bases and J by 0 bases, with 14 bases between the two germline ends. CDR3 length: 16 residues. The germline V gene encodes CDR1 SGHKS and CDR2 YYEKEE (reference sequence).

This clonotype showed up just a few times. V is TRBV4-1 and J is TRBJ1-1, with 7 positions matching TRBD1. The V segment lost 1 base and the J segment 0 bases; nucleotides outside the gene matches: 11. This CDR3 is 18 amino acids long. Germline loops: CDR1 MGHRA, CDR2 YSYEKL. In DNA, the CDR3 is TGCGCCAGCAGCCAAGGGGGCAGGGGGAGGACGATGAACACTGAAGCTTTCTTT. Translation gives CASSQGGRGRTMNTEAFF.

This clonotype has only a few counts. The CDR3 sequence is CASSRNYPGGFYANTGELFF. The DNA for the CDR3 is TGTGCCAGCAGCCGAAACTATCCCGGCGGTTTCTACGCGAACACCGGGGAGCTGTTTTTT. This chain connects TRBV6-2 or TRBV6-3 to TRBJ2-2; D is unclear. Germline lookup yields CDR1 MNHEY and CDR2 SVGEGT. The CDR3 runs 20 residues. Trimming pared 6 bases from V and 0 bases from J, leaving 26 bases between.